This T cell receptor beta chain was captured by sequencing in a study of identical twins. Study results and caveats: Models came in too low on out-of-frame TCR alpha sharing in monozygotic twins. Invariant cells of the MAIT and iNKT types might have partly distorted the zero-insertion analyses. Sequences that were beta out-of-frame showed weaker excess twin sharing.

The V and J ends lost 6 bases and 4 bases respectively, with 19 bases between them. Germline V gives CDR1 KGHSH, CDR2 LQKENI. There are 15 residues in the CDR3. TCRdb re-called the 5' RACE reads with MiXCR, one entry per CDR3 protein. The sample has around 1.7 million distinct CDR3 sequences, around 33% seen once. On this clonotype itself: No antigen is known for it.

Every sampled donor was Caucasian and healthy. This clonotype was obtained from a newborn girl in good health. Material for sequencing was cord blood. This chain uses TRBV18 with TRBJ2-7; TRBD2 is a possible D gene (6 bases). The CDR3 loop is CASSPLEGSPYEQYF. CDR3 coding DNA: TGTGCCAGCTCGCCCCTGGAGGGATCTCCATACGAGCAGTACTTC.